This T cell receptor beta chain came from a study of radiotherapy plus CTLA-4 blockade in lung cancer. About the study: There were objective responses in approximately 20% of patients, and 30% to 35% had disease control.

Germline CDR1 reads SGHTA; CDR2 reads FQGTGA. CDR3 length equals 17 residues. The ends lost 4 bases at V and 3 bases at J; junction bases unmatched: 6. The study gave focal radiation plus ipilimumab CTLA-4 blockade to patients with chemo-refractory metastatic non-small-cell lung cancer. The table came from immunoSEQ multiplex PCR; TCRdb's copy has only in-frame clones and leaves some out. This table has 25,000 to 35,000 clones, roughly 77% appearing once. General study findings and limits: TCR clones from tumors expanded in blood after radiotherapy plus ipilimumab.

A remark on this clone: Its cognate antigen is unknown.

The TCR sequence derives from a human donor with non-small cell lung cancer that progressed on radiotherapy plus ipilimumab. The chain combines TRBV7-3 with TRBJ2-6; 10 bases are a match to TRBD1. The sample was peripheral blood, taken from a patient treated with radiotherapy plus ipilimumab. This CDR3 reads CASSYPTGGGGANVLTF. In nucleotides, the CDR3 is TGTGCCAGCAGCTATCCGACAGGGGGCGGTGGGGCCAACGTCCTGACTTTC.